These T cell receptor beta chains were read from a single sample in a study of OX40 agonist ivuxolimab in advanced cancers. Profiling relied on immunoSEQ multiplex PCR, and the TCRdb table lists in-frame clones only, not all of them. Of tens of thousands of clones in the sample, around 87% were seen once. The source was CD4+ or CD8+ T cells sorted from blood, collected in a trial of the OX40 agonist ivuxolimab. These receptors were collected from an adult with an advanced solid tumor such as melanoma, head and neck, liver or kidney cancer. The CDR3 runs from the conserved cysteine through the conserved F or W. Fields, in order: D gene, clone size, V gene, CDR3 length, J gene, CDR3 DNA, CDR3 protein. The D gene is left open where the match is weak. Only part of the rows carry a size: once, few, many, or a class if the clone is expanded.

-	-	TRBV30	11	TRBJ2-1	TGTGCCTGGAGTGTTAGTCTTGAGCAGTTCTTC	CAWSVSLEQFF
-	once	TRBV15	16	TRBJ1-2	TGTGCCACCAGCAGCGCCCTCCCAGGGTCCCGCTATGGCTACACCTTC	CATSSALPGSRYGYTF
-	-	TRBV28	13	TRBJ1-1	TGTGCCAGCAAGAGCAGTATGAACACTGAAGCTTTCTTT	CASKSSMNTEAFF
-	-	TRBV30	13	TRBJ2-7	TGTGCCTGGGATCCCGGGTTCTCCTACGAGCAGTACTTC	CAWDPGFSYEQYF
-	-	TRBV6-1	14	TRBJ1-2	TGTGCCAGCAGCTTGAAGAGTGGAGGGGCCGGCTACACCTTC	CASSLKSGGAGYTF
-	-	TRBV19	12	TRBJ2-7	TGTGCCAGTAGTCCGGGACGGTACGAGCAGTACTTC	CASSPGRYEQYF
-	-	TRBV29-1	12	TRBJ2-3	TGCAGCGTTAGAGCGGCCACAGATACGCAGTATTTT	CSVRAATDTQYF
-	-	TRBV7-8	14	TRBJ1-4	TGTGCCAGCAGCTTAGGAGGGAGAGACGAAAAACTGTTTTTT	CASSLGGRDEKLFF
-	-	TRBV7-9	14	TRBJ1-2	TGTGCCAGCAGCTTAGGGTATTTCAGCCATGGCTACACCTTC	CASSLGYFSHGYTF
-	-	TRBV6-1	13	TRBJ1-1	TGTGCCAGGGTCCTCGGAATCGAAACTGAAGCTTTCTTT	CARVLGIETEAFF
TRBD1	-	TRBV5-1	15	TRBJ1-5	TGCGCCAGCAGCTTCGGACAGGGTGGGGATCAGCCCCAGCATTTT	CASSFGQGGDQPQHF
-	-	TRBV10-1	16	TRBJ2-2	TGCGCCAGCAGTGAGTCGTTGGGATTCGGTACCGGGGAGCTGTTTTTT	CASSESLGFGTGELFF
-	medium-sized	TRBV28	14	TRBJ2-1	TGTGCCAGCACCACGGGACTTCCAGTCAATGAGCAGTTCTTC	CASTTGLPVNEQFF
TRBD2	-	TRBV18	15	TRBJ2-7	TGTGCCAGCTCCCCACGGCGGGGGTTGGTTCCCGAGCAGTACTTC	CASSPRRGLVPEQYF
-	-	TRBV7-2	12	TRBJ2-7	TGTGCCAGCAGCTTAACGTCTTTAGAGCAGTACTTC	CASSLTSLEQYF
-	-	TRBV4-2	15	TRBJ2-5	TGTGCCAGCAGCGGAGGGGGGACGGTCCAAGAGACCCAGTACTTC	CASSGGGTVQETQYF
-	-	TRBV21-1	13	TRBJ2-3	TGTGCCAGCAGCTGGAGGGCCCAAGATACGCAGTATTTT	CASSWRAQDTQYF
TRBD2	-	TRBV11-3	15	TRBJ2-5	TGTGCCAGCAGCCCGAGGACTAGCGGCCAAGAGACCCAGTACTTC	CASSPRTSGQETQYF